This T cell receptor beta chain was retrieved from a study of beta chain features in type 1 diabetes. Study-wide results and limits: In all four CD4+ subsets, TCRB CDR3 length was significantly, moderately reduced in type 1 diabetes.

The table lists this clone with a few counts. What it binds is unknown. Every bit of the isolated RNA underwent reverse transcription, so sequencing read expressed TCRB transcripts. TCRdb's table, derived via immunoSEQ multiplex PCR, lists solely in-frame clones and lacks some. The table has hundreds of thousands of clones, over 12% seen once. V lost 1 base and J 5 bases, leaving 8 bases between the germline ends. The CDR3 extends over 13 amino acids. The germline V gene encodes CDR1 SGHDN and CDR2 FVKESK. The TCR was taken from a man younger than 35 with type 1 diabetes. V gene TRBV14 combines with J gene TRBJ1-2; D unresolved. Sequences were obtained from naive CD4+ T cells from blood. The CDR3 loop is CASSQVTLYGYTF. DNA of the CDR3: TGTGCCAGCAGCCAAGTAACATTGTATGGCTACACCTTC.